This TCR beta chain was recovered during a study of blood T cell repertoires in COVID-19. Categorization into cohorts depended on clinical history that participants reported. TCRdb keeps only in-frame clones here, not all; method: immunoSEQ multiplex PCR. The data contain a few hundred thousand clones, 88% of them seen just once; the ten biggest clones take up 1.2%. Germline V gene sequence: CDR1 ENHRY, CDR2 SYGVKD. V was clipped by 3 bases and J by 2 bases; unmatched bases: 11. This CDR3 contains 18 residues. The chain couples TRBV10-3 to TRBJ2-5; 11 bases agree with TRBD1. The receptor's source is a woman younger than 35 who had recovered from COVID-19. The sample comprised PBMCs or T cells enriched from blood (not recorded which). CDR3 protein: CAISDSTTGTGGQETQYF. DNA for the CDR3: TGTGCCATCAGTGACTCAACGACTGGGACAGGGGGACAAGAGACCCAGTACTTC.